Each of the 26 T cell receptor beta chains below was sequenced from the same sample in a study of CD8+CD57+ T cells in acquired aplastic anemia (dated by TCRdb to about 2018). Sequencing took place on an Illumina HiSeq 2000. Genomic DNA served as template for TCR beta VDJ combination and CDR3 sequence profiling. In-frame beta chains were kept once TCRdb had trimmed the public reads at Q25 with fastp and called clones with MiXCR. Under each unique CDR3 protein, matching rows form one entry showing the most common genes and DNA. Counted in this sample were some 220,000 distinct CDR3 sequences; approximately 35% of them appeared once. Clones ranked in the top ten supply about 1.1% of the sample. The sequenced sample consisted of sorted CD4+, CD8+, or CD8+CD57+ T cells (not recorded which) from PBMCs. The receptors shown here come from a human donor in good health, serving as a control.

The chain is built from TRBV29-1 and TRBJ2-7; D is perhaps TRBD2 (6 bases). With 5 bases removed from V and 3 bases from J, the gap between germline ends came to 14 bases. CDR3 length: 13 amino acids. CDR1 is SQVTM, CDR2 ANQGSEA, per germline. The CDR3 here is CSVLGGSGYEQYF. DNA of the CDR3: TGCAGCGTTCTTGGGGGGAGCGGCTACGAGCAGTACTTC.

The CDR3 region has the DNA TGTGCCATCAGTGACCGTACCGGGACAGGGAGGAGTCAGCCCCAGCATTTT. Amino acid sequence: CAISDRTGTGRSQPQHF. J is TRBJ1-5 and V is TRBV10-3, with 9 bases aligning to TRBD1. CDR3 size: 17 residues. V was clipped by 3 bases and J by 6 bases; unmatched bases: 12. Per germline, CDR1 ENHRY and CDR2 SYGVKD.

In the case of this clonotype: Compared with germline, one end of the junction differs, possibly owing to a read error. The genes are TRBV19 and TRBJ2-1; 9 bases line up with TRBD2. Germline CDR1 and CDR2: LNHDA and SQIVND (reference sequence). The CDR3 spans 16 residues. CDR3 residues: CASSKTGTSIHNERFF. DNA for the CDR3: TGTGCCAGTAGTAAAACCGGGACTAGCATCCACAATGAGCGGTTCTTC.

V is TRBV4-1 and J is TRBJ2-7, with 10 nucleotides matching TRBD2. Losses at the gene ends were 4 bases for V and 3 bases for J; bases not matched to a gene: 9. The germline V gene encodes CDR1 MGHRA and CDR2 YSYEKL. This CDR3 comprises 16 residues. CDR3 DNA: TGCGCCAGCAGCCCGTCTAGCGGGAGAATTCGCTACGAGCAGTACTTC. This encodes CASSPSSGRIRYEQYF.

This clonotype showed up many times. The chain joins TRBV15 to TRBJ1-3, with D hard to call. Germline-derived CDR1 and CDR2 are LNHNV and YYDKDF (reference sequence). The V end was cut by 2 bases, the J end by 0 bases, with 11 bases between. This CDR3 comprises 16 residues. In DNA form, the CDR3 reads TGTGCCACCAGCAGAAACTACCAGGACTCTGGAAACACCATATATTTT. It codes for CATSRNYQDSGNTIYF.

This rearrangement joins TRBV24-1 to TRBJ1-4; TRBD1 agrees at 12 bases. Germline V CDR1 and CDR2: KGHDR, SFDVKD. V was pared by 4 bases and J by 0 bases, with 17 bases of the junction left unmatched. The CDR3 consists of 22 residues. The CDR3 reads CATSDFDSGTGGQLPTNEKLFF. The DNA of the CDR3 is TGTGCCACCAGTGACTTTGACTCCGGGACAGGGGGCCAATTACCAACTAATGAAAAACTGTTTTTT.

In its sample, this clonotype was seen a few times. CDR3 bases: TGTGCCAGCGTATCTAGCGGGGGGTACACTGAAGCTTTCTTT. This sequence encodes CASVSSGGYTEAFF. This chain links TRBV7-2 with TRBJ1-1, with D tentatively TRBD1 (5 bases). Germline V lookup: CDR1 SGHTA, CDR2 FQGNSA. CDR3 length: 14 residues. The V end was cut by 8 bases, the J end by 3 bases, with 16 bases between. Based on the CDR3 plus reference TRBV7-2 and TRBJ1-1, the full variable domain is GAGVSQSPSNKVTEKGKDVELRCDPISGHTALYWYRQSLGQGLEFLIYFQGNSAPDKSGLPSDRFSAERTGGSVSTLTIQRTQQEDSAVYLCASVSSGGYTEAFFGQGTRLTVV.

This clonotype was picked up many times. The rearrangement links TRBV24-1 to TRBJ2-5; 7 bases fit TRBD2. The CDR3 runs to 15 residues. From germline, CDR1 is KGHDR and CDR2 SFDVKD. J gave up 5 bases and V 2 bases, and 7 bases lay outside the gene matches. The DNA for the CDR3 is TGTGCCACCAGTGATTCTAGCGGTTCTGGGGAGACCCAGTACTTC. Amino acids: CATSDSSGSGETQYF.

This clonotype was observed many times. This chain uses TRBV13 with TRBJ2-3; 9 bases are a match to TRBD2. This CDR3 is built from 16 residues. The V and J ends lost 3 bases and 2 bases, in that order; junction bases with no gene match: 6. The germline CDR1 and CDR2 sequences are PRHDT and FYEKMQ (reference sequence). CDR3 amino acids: CASSFRWTSDTDTQYF. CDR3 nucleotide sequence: TGTGCCAGCAGCTTTAGGTGGACTAGCGACACAGATACGCAGTATTTT.

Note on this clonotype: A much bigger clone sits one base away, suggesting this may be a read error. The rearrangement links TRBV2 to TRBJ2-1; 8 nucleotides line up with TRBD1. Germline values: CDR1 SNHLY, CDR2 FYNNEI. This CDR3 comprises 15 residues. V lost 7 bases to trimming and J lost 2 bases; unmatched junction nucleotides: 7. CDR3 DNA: TGTGCCAGCAATAAGGACAGGGCAGCCTACAATGAGCAGTTCTTC. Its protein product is CASNKDRAAYNEQFF.

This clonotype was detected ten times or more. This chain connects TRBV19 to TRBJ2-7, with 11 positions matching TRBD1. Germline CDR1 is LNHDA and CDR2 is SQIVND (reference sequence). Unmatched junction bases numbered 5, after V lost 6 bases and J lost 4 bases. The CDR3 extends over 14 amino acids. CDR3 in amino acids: CASRSGQGAYEQYF. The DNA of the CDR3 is TGTGCCAGTAGATCTGGACAGGGGGCATACGAGCAGTACTTC.

CDR3 in amino acids: CASSLSVGGNYNEQFF. The CDR3, as DNA: TGTGCCAGCAGCTTATCGGTGGGGGGAAACTACAATGAGCAGTTCTTC. The genes are TRBV7-2 and TRBJ2-1; maybe TRBD2 (6 bases). Germline-derived CDR1 and CDR2 are SGHTA and FQGNSA. This CDR3 contains 16 residues. Trimming pared 2 bases from V and 3 bases from J, leaving 14 bases between.

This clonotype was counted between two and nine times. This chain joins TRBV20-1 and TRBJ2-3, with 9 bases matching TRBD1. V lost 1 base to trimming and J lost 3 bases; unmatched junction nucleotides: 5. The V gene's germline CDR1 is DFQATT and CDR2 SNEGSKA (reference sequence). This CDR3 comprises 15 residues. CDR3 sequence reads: CSARVPDRGTDTQYF. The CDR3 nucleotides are TGCAGTGCTAGAGTCCCGGACAGGGGAACAGATACGCAGTATTTT.

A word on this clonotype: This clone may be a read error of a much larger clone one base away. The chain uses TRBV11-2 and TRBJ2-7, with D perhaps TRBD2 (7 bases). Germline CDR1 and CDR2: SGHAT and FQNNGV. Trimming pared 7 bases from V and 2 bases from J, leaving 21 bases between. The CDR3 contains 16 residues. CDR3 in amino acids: CASTPRGSGGPYEQYF. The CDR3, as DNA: TGTGCCAGCACCCCGCGGGGGAGTGGGGGCCCCTACGAGCAGTACTTC.

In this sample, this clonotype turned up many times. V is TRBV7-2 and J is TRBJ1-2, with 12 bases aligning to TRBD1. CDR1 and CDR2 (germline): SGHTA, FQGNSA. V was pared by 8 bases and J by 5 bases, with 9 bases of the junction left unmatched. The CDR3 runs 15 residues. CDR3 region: CASGKGTGGGYGYTF. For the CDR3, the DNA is TGTGCCAGCGGAAAAGGGACAGGGGGCGGGTATGGCTACACCTTC.

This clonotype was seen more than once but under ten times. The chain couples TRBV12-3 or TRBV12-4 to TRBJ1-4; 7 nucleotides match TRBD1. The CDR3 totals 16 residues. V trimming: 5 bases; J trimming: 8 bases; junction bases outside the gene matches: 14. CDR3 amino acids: CASSAPHRGLGEKLFF. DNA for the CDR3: TGTGCCAGCAGTGCCCCCCACAGGGGATTAGGCGAAAAACTGTTTTTT.

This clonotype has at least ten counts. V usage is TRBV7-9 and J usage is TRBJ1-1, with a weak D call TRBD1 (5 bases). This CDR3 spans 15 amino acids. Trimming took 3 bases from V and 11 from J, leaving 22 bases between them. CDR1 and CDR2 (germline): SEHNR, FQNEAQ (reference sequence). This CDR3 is CASSFYRAGRRLAFF. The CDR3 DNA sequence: TGTGCCAGCAGCTTTTATAGGGCAGGGCGGCGATTGGCTTTCTTT.

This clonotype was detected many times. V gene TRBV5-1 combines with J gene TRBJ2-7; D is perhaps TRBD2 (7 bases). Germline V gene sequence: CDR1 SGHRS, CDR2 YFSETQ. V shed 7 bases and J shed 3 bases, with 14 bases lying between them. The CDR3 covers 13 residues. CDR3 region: CASGGEGDYEQYF. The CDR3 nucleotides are TGCGCCAGCGGCGGGGAGGGGGACTACGAGCAGTACTTC.

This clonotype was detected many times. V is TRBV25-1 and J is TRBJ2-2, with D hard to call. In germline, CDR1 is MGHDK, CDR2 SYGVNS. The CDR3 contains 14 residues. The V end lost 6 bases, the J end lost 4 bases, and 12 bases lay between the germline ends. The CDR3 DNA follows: TGTGCCAGCAGGGTGTGGGTGCTCACCGGGGAGCTGTTTTTT. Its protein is CASRVWVLTGELFF. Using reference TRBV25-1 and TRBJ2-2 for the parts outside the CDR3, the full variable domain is EADIYQTPRYLVIGTGKKITLECSQTMGHDKMYWYQQDPGMELHLIHYSYGVNSTEKGDLSSESTVSRIRTEHFPLTLESARPSHTSQYLCASRVWVLTGELFFGEGSRLTVL.

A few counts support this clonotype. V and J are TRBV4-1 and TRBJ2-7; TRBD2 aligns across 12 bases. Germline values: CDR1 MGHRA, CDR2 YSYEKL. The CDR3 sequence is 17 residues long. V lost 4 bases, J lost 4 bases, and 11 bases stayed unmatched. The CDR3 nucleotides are TGCGCCAGCAGCCTCCTACTAGCGGGGGGCCAGATATACGAGCAGTACTTC. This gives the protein CASSLLLAGGQIYEQYF.

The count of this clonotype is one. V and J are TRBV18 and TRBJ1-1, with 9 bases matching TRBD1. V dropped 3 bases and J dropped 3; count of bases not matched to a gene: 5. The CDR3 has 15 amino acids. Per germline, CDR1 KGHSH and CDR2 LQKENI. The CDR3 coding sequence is TGTGCCAGCTCACCCTGGACAGGGGCGGACACTGAAGCTTTCTTT. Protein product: CASSPWTGADTEAFF.

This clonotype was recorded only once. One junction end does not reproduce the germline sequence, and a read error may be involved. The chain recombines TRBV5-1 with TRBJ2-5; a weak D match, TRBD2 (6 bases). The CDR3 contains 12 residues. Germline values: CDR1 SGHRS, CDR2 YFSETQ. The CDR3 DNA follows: TGCACCAGCAGCTTGGAGGGAGAGACCCAGTACTTC. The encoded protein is CTSSLEGETQYF.

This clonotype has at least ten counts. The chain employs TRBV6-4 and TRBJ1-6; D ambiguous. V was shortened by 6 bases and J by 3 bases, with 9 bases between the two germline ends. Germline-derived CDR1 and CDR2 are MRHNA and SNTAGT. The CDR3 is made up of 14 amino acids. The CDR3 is CASSTQSYNSPLHF. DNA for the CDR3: TGTGCCAGCAGCACACAGAGCTATAATTCACCCCTCCACTTT.

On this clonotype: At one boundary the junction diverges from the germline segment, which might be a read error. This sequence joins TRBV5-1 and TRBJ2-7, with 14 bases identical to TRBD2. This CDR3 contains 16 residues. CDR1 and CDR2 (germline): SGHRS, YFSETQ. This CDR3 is CACSKGTSGSLYEQYF. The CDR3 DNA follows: TGCGCCTGCAGCAAAGGGACTAGCGGGAGCTTATACGAGCAGTACTTC.

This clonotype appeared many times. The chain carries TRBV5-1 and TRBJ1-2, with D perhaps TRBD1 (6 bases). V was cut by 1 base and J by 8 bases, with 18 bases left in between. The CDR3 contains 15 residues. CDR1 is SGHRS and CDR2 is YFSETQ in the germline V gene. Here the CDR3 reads CASSLSVSGAGGYTF. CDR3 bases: TGCGCCAGCAGCTTGTCGGTATCAGGGGCTGGCGGCTACACCTTC.

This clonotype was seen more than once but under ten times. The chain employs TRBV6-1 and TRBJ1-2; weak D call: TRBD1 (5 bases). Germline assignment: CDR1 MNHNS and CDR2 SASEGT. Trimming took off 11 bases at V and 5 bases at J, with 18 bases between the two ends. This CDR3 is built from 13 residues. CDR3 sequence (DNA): TGTGCCGCCGCGCCGGGACGGATGTATGGCTACACCTTC. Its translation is CAAAPGRMYGYTF.